This T cell receptor beta chain was retrieved from a study of pediatric ulcerative colitis. Notes on the study in general: Two rectal clonotypes were found only in ulcerative colitis patients, all of them.

This clone came up a few times. Its antigen remains unknown. V was trimmed by 8 bases and J by 8 bases, leaving 15 bases between them. This CDR3 comprises 13 residues. Germline V CDR1 and CDR2: LNHDA, SQIVND (reference sequence). The assay was run at survey level. Sequencing depth was up to 500,000 reads per sample. Clones were read by immunoSEQ multiplex PCR, and TCRdb kept only the in-frame ones, dropping some. The data hold about 18,000 clones, with approximately 80% observed a single time. During colonoscopy, one to two rectal pinch biopsies were collected. The TCR comes from a boy aged 5-17 years who was a control in a study of pediatric ulcerative colitis. The material sequenced was gut tissue. The genes are TRBV19 and TRBJ2-2, with D hard to call. The CDR3 sequence is CASSIAPSGELFF. CDR3 bases: TGTGCCAGTTCTATCGCCCCCTCTGGGGAGCTGTTTTTT.